The rows below give T cell receptor beta chains drawn from one sample of a study of T cells after yellow fever vaccination. TCRdb re-called the 5' RACE reads through MiXCR, storing one row per CDR3 protein. In the table there are hundreds of thousands of distinct CDR3 sequences, over 3.5% of which are singletons. This specimen was PBMCs, taken 5 days after the yellow fever booster vaccination. The receptor source for this set is a young man who received the YFV17D yellow fever vaccine. Both conserved end residues are part of each CDR3. D genes are given only for firm matches. Clone size is given for some rows only: seen once, a few or many times, or a class if the clone is expanded.

V: TRBV6-2/TRBV6-3; size: .; D: TRBD2; J: TRBJ2-1; DNA: TGTGCCAGCAGTTACCGCATATCCAGCGGGGGGGCTTCCTACAATGAGCAGTTCTTC; CDR3: CASSYRISSGGASYNEQFF
V: TRBV5-6; size: many; D: .; J: TRBJ2-4; DNA: TGTGCCAGCAGCTTGGGCTTGTCGTTAGCCAAAAACATTCAGTACTTC; CDR3: CASSLGLSLAKNIQYF
V: TRBV6-2/TRBV6-3; size: .; D: TRBD1; J: TRBJ2-5; DNA: TGTGCCAGCAGACCACGACAGGGTGTTTGGGAGACCCAGTACTTC; CDR3: CASRPRQGVWETQYF
V: TRBV7-9; size: .; D: .; J: TRBJ1-1; DNA: TGTGCCAGCAGCTTAGGCTGGGGGGAGAACACTGAAGCTTTCTTT; CDR3: CASSLGWGENTEAFF
V: TRBV20-1; size: many; D: TRBD1; J: TRBJ2-2; DNA: TGCAGTGCTCCTTGGACAGGGGAAATTAACGGGGAGCTGTTTTTT; CDR3: CSAPWTGEINGELFF
V: TRBV20-1; size: few; D: .; J: TRBJ2-2; DNA: TGCAGTGCTAGTGATAGGGGTGCCACCGGGGAGCTGTTTTTT; CDR3: CSASDRGATGELFF
V: TRBV20-1; size: few; D: .; J: TRBJ1-3; DNA: TGCAGTGCTCCCCAGCGACTTGGAAACACCATATATTTT; CDR3: CSAPQRLGNTIYF
V: TRBV5-1; size: few; D: TRBD2; J: TRBJ2-1; DNA: TGCGCCAGCAGCCCGGGGGGACTAGCGGCCTCCTACAATGAGCAGTTCTTC; CDR3: CASSPGGLAASYNEQFF
V: TRBV19; size: .; D: .; J: TRBJ1-5; DNA: TGTGCCAGTAGTATGGATGTAAATCAGCCCCAGCATTTT; CDR3: CASSMDVNQPQHF
V: TRBV29-1; size: few; D: TRBD2; J: TRBJ2-3; DNA: TGCAGCGTGAGGGAGGGAATATTTGACACAGATACGCAGTATTTT; CDR3: CSVREGIFDTDTQYF
V: TRBV4-3; size: many; D: TRBD2; J: TRBJ2-3; DNA: TGCGCCAGCAGCCAAGATCACCGGACTAGGGAAGATACGCAGTATTTT; CDR3: CASSQDHRTREDTQYF
V: TRBV30; size: .; D: .; J: TRBJ2-7; DNA: TGTGCCGGGGGCTCAGGGGAGCAGTACTTC; CDR3: CAGGSGEQYF
V: TRBV7-2; size: .; D: .; J: TRBJ2-7; DNA: TGTGCCAGCAGCTGGGGGAACTTCGAGCAGTACTTC; CDR3: CASSWGNFEQYF
V: TRBV5-1; size: many; D: TRBD1; J: TRBJ1-1; DNA: TGCGCCAGCAGCTTAGCCCCGAGGGGGCGCGGGCTGGGTACTGAAGCTTTCTTT; CDR3: CASSLAPRGRGLGTEAFF
V: TRBV5-6; size: .; D: .; J: TRBJ1-1; DNA: TGTGCCAGCAGCTTGCCAACAGGGAACACTGAAGCTTTCTTT; CDR3: CASSLPTGNTEAFF
V: TRBV5-1; size: many; D: TRBD2; J: TRBJ2-1; DNA: TGTGCCAGCAGCTTAAGCGGGGCGTACAATGAGCAGTTCTTC; CDR3: CASSLSGAYNEQFF
V: TRBV5-1; size: .; D: .; J: TRBJ2-5; DNA: TGCGCCAGCAGCTTGTCTAGGGACCGCCAGACCCAGTACTTC; CDR3: CASSLSRDRQTQYF
V: TRBV12-3/TRBV12-4; size: few; D: .; J: TRBJ1-6; DNA: TGTGCCAGCAGTTTTCTTCGGGGTCGGGGATCACCCCTCCACTTT; CDR3: CASSFLRGRGSPLHF
V: TRBV7-2; size: few; D: TRBD1; J: TRBJ1-2; DNA: TGTGCCAGCAGCTTAGCCGGGACAGGGGGTTATGGCTACACCTTC; CDR3: CASSLAGTGGYGYTF
V: TRBV20-1; size: .; D: TRBD1; J: TRBJ2-4; DNA: TGCAGTGCTAGAGATATAGAGGGGGCTGGCATTCAGTACTTC; CDR3: CSARDIEGAGIQYF